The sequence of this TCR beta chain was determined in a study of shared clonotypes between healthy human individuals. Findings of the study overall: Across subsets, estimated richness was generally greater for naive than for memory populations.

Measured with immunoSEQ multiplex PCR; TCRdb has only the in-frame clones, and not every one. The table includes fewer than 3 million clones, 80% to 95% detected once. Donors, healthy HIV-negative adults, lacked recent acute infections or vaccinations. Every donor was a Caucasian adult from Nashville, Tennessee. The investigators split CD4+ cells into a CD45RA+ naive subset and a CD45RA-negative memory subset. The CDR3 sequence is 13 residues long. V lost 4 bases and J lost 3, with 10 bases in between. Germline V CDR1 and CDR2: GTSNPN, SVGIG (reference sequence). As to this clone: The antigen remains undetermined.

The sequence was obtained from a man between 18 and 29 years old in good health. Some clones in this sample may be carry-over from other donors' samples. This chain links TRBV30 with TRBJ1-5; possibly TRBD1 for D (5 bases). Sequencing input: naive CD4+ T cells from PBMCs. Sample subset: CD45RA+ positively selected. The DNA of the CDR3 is TGTGCCTGGACTGACAGCCCCAATCAGCCCCAGCATTTT. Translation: CAWTDSPNQPQHF.